The 22 T cell receptor beta chains in this list originate from one sample, sequenced in a study of CD8 T cells in ankylosing spondylitis. Using its own MiXCR run on the 5' RACE reads, TCRdb lists one record per CDR3 protein. This table holds 250,000 to 400,000 distinct CDR3 sequences, around 10% found once. Sequenced sample: blood, either unsorted or a sorted T cell fraction (not recorded which). The receptors were sampled from a female donor with ankylosing spondylitis or in good health (not recorded which).

For this clonotype: A much larger clone differs by one base, so this may be a read error. The rearrangement uses TRBV27 and TRBJ2-2, with D possibly TRBD2 on 5 matching bases. Germline assignment: CDR1 MNHEY and CDR2 SMNVEV (reference sequence). This CDR3 is built from 12 residues. In nucleotides, the CDR3 is TGTTCCAGCAGTTTACTAGGTGGGGAGCTGTTTTTT. Its translation is CSSSLLGGELFF.

This clonotype was seen at least ten times. V and J are TRBV20-1 and TRBJ2-3, with 10 positions matching TRBD2. This CDR3 has 16 amino acids. Germline V lookup: CDR1 DFQATT, CDR2 SNEGSKA (reference sequence). V lost 2 bases to trimming and J lost 2 bases; unmatched junction nucleotides: 7. The CDR3 DNA follows: TGCAGTGCTAGATCCGGACTAGCGGAGGACACAGATACGCAGTATTTT. Its translation: CSARSGLAEDTDTQYF.

With respect to this clonotype: Possible read error: a much larger clone is one base away. The chain combines TRBV5-1 with TRBJ2-3; 9 positions agree with TRBD2. This CDR3 is 16 amino acids long. The V gene's germline CDR1 is SGHRS and CDR2 YFSETQ. V trimming: 3 bases; J trimming: 2 bases; junction bases outside the gene matches: 7. CDR3: CASSSGLANPTDTQYF. Here the CDR3 DNA reads TGCGCCAGCAGCTCAGGACTAGCGAACCCCACAGATACGCAGTATTTT.

This clonotype came up many times. The chain employs TRBV9 and TRBJ2-1; weak D call: TRBD2 (6 bases). The V end was cut by 0 bases, the J end by 0 bases, with 10 bases between. The CDR3 sequence is 16 residues long. The germline CDR1 and CDR2 sequences are SGDLS and YYNGEE. CDR3 loop: CASSVVGTLSYNEQFF. The CDR3 bases are TGTGCCAGCAGCGTAGTGGGGACTCTCTCCTACAATGAGCAGTTCTTC.

Many counts were recorded for this clonotype. This chain joins TRBV6-2 or TRBV6-3 and TRBJ2-1; D gene unclear. Germline V CDR1 and CDR2: MNHEY, SVGEGT. The V gene lost 4 bases and the J gene lost 5 bases, with 9 bases spanning the gap. CDR3 length equals 13 residues. CDR3 loop: CASSWAFNNEQFF. The CDR3 DNA reads TGTGCCAGCAGTTGGGCCTTTAACAATGAGCAGTTCTTC.

The chain combines TRBV7-8 with TRBJ1-1, with 8 nucleotides matching TRBD1. The CDR3 is 17 residues long. Germline V gives CDR1 SGHVS, CDR2 FQNEAQ. Trimming at V came to 0 bases and at J to 2 bases, leaving 8 bases not matched to a gene. The CDR3, as DNA: TGTGCCAGCAGCTTAGCCCGGACAGGGCCTACAAACACTGAAGCTTTCTTT. Encoded protein: CASSLARTGPTNTEAFF.

This clonotype has ten or more counts. V and J are TRBV5-6 and TRBJ2-1; 9 bases are a match to TRBD2. Per germline, CDR1 SGHDT and CDR2 YYEEEE. The CDR3 runs 16 residues. V lost 0 bases, J lost 4 bases, and 5 bases stayed unmatched. The CDR3 DNA reads as TGTGCCAGCAGCTTGGGTCTAGCGGGGTCTTACAATGAGCAGTTCTTC. It translates to CASSLGLAGSYNEQFF.

This clonotype has only a few counts. This chain connects TRBV18 to TRBJ1-2; TRBD1 might be the D (5 bases). Germline loops: CDR1 KGHSH, CDR2 LQKENI. Trimming shortened V by 3 bases and J by 0 bases, and 11 bases separated the two germline ends. The CDR3 is 15 residues long. CDR3 loop: CASSPERGANYGYTF. The CDR3 bases are TGTGCCAGCTCACCCGAGAGGGGAGCTAACTATGGCTACACCTTC. The full variable domain, in which reference TRBV18 and TRBJ1-2 provide the parts outside the CDR3, is NAGVMQNPRHLVRRRGQEARLRCSPMKGHSHVYWYRQLPEEGLKFMVYLQKENIIDESGMPKERFSAEFPKEGPSILRIQQVVRGDSAAYFCASSPERGANYGYTFGSGTRLTVV.

There are many counts of this clonotype. This chain links TRBV9 with TRBJ2-1; D is unclear. Germline CDR1 and CDR2: SGDLS and YYNGEE. The CDR3 covers 13 residues. V shed 2 bases and J shed 7 bases, with 10 bases lying between them. CDR3 nucleotides: TGTGCCAGCAGCGTGCTGGAGTGGAATGAGCAGTTCTTC. Translation gives CASSVLEWNEQFF.

The chain is built from TRBV5-1 and TRBJ1-3; D gene uncertain. CDR3 length: 16 residues. Germline-derived CDR1 and CDR2 are SGHRS and YFSETQ. Trimming took 0 bases from V and 5 from J, leaving 15 bases between them. CDR3 sequence: CASSLGVAALRNTIYF. In DNA form, the CDR3 reads TGCGCCAGCAGCTTGGGGGTTGCTGCCTTGCGAAACACCATATATTTT. Combining the CDR3 with reference TRBV5-1 and TRBJ1-3 gives the whole variable domain KAGVTQTPRYLIKTRGQQVTLSCSPISGHRSVSWYQQTPGQGLQFLFEYFSETQRNKGNFPGRFSGRQFSNSRSEMNVSTLELGDSALYLCASSLGVAALRNTIYFGEGSWLTVV.

In the case of this clonotype: A much larger clone differs from this one at a single base, so this may be a read error. The rearrangement uses TRBV27 and TRBJ1-1; D not resolved. The CDR3 loop spans 16 amino acids. Germline V gene data show CDR1 as MNHEY and CDR2 as SMNVEV (reference sequence). V gave up 4 bases and J gave up 3 bases, with 18 bases separating them. This chain's CDR3 is CASSSPPQSGHTEAFF. CDR3 in DNA: TGTGCCAGCAGTTCCCCTCCCCAGTCCGGACACACTGAAGCTTTCTTT.

The CDR3 region is CASSQDTGLQRENTIYF. The CDR3 bases are TGTGCCAGCAGCCAAGATACGGGACTCCAAAGGGAAAACACCATATATTTT. V and J are TRBV3-1 and TRBJ1-3; perhaps TRBD1 as D (5 bases). Germline CDR1 and CDR2: LGHDT and YNNKEL (reference sequence). The V end was cut by 0 bases, the J end by 6 bases, with 18 bases between. This CDR3 is 17 amino acids long.

On this clonotype: One end of the junction does not line up with germline, which may come from a read error. This rearrangement joins TRBV28 to TRBJ1-2; no firm D call. Germline V CDR1 and CDR2: MDHEN, SYDVKM. CDR3 size: 14 residues. The CDR3 is CASSPSDGFYGDTF. The CDR3 nucleotides are TGTGCCAGCAGCCCCTCCGACGGGTTCTATGGCGACACCTTC.

This clonotype was detected ten times or more. The chain joins TRBV20-1 to TRBJ2-1; no clear D gene. Germline CDR1 reads DFQATT; CDR2 reads SNEGSKA (reference sequence). The CDR3 extends over 14 amino acids. V was clipped by 6 bases and J by 0 bases, with 12 bases between them. This CDR3 is CSASPRSSYNEQFF. The CDR3 DNA is TGCAGTGCCTCGCCAAGGAGCTCCTACAATGAGCAGTTCTTC.

Here the CDR3 DNA reads TGCAGTGCTAGAGCCGAAGGGGTCGGCGGGGGCTACACCTTC. It encodes CSARAEGVGGGYTF. The genes are TRBV20-1 and TRBJ1-2; the D gene is possibly TRBD1 (5 bases). V was clipped by 1 base and J by 8 bases, with 17 bases between them. Looked up from germline, CDR1 is DFQATT and CDR2 is SNEGSKA (reference sequence). The CDR3 is made up of 14 amino acids.

This clonotype was seen many times. One junction end disagrees with the germline gene, perhaps due to a read error. The chain employs TRBV6-1 and TRBJ2-7; 10 bases line up with TRBD1. CDR3 length equals 16 residues. CDR1 and CDR2 from the germline V gene are MNHNS and SASEGT. CDR3 sequence: CASSDPPGQGTPEPYF. The CDR3 DNA reads as TGTGCCAGCAGTGATCCGCCGGGACAGGGGACGCCTGAGCCGTACTTC.

The chain links TRBV7-2 to TRBJ1-3, with D hard to call. V shed 4 bases and J shed 4 bases, with 14 bases lying between them. Germline V CDR1 and CDR2: SGHTA, FQGNSA. This CDR3 region has 15 residues. The CDR3 sequence is CASSSRPRVGNTIYF. In DNA form, the CDR3 reads TGTGCCAGCAGCTCCAGGCCCCGGGTCGGAAACACCATATATTTT.

This clonotype occurred many times. The V gene is TRBV29-1, the J gene TRBJ1-1, with a possible D match to TRBD1 (6 bases). The CDR3 sequence is 13 residues long. V was trimmed by 6 bases and J by 1 base, leaving 12 bases between them. The V gene's germline CDR1 is SQVTM and CDR2 ANQGSEA. The CDR3 sequence: CSVHRTANTEAFF. The CDR3 DNA sequence: TGCAGCGTACACCGGACAGCGAACACTGAAGCTTTCTTT. Supplemented by reference TRBV29-1 and TRBJ1-1, the full variable domain reads SAVISQKPSRDICQRGTSLTIQCQVDSQVTMMFWYRQQPGQSLTLIATANQGSEATYESGFVIDKFPISRPNLTFSTLTVSNMSPEDSSIYLCSVHRTANTEAFFGQGTRLTVV.

This clonotype was picked up many times. The chain employs TRBV27 and TRBJ2-3, with D perhaps matching TRBD2 (6 bases). The CDR3 is 14 amino acids. V lost 6 bases and J 2 bases, leaving 12 bases between the germline ends. CDR1 and CDR2 (germline): MNHEY, SMNVEV (reference sequence). The CDR3 DNA sequence: TGTGCCAGCAGCCGGGGAGGAATCACAGATACGCAGTATTTT. It codes for CASSRGGITDTQYF.

This clonotype was picked up many times. J is TRBJ2-5 and V is TRBV11-2; D is undetermined. Trimming cost V 5 bases and J 1 base, with 14 bases left between them. Germline lookup yields CDR1 SGHAT and CDR2 FQNNGV. The CDR3 runs 15 residues. CDR3 residues: CASSPPQILQETQYF. For the CDR3, the DNA is TGTGCCAGCAGCCCCCCCCAAATCCTCCAAGAGACCCAGTACTTC.

This clonotype was counted between two and nine times. The chain is built from TRBV12-3 or TRBV12-4 and TRBJ2-5, with a tentative D call TRBD1 (5 bases). The CDR3 loop spans 13 amino acids. Trimming left V 1 base short and J 7 bases short, with 10 bases between. CDR3 sequence: CASSLGRGRTQYF. The CDR3 coding sequence is TGTGCCAGCAGTTTAGGTAGGGGAAGGACCCAGTACTTC.

This clonotype occurred a few times. The chain couples TRBV10-3 to TRBJ2-7; 7 bases line up with TRBD1. This CDR3 contains 13 residues. Trimming took 10 bases from V and 0 from J; bases not matched to a gene: 6. Looked up from germline, CDR1 is ENHRY and CDR2 is SYGVKD. The CDR3 nucleotides are TGTGCCAGCTCCGGGACAGCCTCCTACGAGCAGTACTTC. This codes for CASSGTASYEQYF.